This T cell receptor (beta chain) stems from a study of CD8+CD57+ T cells in acquired aplastic anemia. Study-level background: Sorted CD4+ and CD8+ cell DNA averaged roughly 3.2 ug. General study findings and limits: A set of twenty-nine CD8+ CDR3 sequences was shared between patients and controls, and these sequences appeared highly expressed in patients.

This clonotype has at least ten counts. What it binds is not known. Genomic DNA, the template, was used for profiling of the TCR beta VDJ and CDR3. TCRdb reanalysed the reads using MiXCR and keeps one entry per CDR3 protein. The data show over 200,000 distinct CDR3 sequences, over 60% seen once. The CDR3 sequence is 16 residues long. Germline CDR1 SQVTM, CDR2 ANQGSEA. After removal of 2 bases from V and 2 bases from J, the junction contained 11 bases not matched to a gene. Sequencing used sorted CD4+, CD8+, or CD8+CD57+ T cells (not recorded which) from PBMCs. This receptor was taken from a human donor in good health. The chain combines TRBV29-1 with TRBJ2-7; 8 nucleotides agree with TRBD2. The CDR3 here is CSVETPKRGSAYEQYF. The DNA for the CDR3 is TGCAGCGTTGAAACTCCCAAGCGGGGGAGCGCCTACGAGCAGTACTTC.